The rows below give T cell receptor beta chains drawn from one sample of a study of blood T cells in healthy people across ages. TCRdb fed the 5' RACE reads into MiXCR, producing one record per CDR3 protein. The sample includes approximately 350,000 distinct CDR3 sequences, 52% of them seen just once. Source material: blood. The origin of the receptors is a man between 60 and 75 years old in good health. CDR3s include the opening cysteine and the closing phenylalanine or tryptophan. The D gene is left open where the match is weak. Clone sizes are given selectively: once, few, many, or a class where the clone is expanded.

V	D	size	J	DNA	CDR3
TRBV6-5	TRBD2	few	TRBJ2-1	TGTGCCAGCAGTTACGGGACTAGCGGGAAATCCTACAATGAGCAGTTCTTC	CASSYGTSGKSYNEQFF
TRBV2	TRBD2	-	TRBJ2-7	TGTGCCGGCGGGGGGTTCACAGCCTACGAGCAGTACTTC	CAGGGFTAYEQYF
TRBV28	-	-	TRBJ2-5	TGTGCCAGCAGTTTGGACTGGAACCAAGAGACCCAGTACTTC	CASSLDWNQETQYF
TRBV29-1	TRBD1	many	TRBJ2-1	TGCAGCGTTGTAGGGGGCAGGTACAATGAGCAGTTCTTC	CSVVGGRYNEQFF
TRBV6-5	-	-	TRBJ2-6	TGTGCCAGCAGGGGCTCTTGGGTCTCTGGGGCCAACGTCCTGACTTTC	CASRGSWVSGANVLTF
TRBV20-1	TRBD2	few	TRBJ2-7	TGCAGTGCTAAGGCGGGAGGCCAGAGCTCCTACGAGCAGTACTTC	CSAKAGGQSSYEQYF
TRBV10-3	TRBD2	few	TRBJ2-7	TGTGCCATCAGTGAGTTGACTAGCGGGAGTTACGAGCAGTACTTC	CAISELTSGSYEQYF
TRBV28	-	-	TRBJ2-3	TGTGCCAGCAGTCCCCGGTCCGGGGGCTTAGGCACAGATACGCAGTATTTT	CASSPRSGGLGTDTQYF
TRBV6-6	TRBD1	few	TRBJ2-3	TGTGCCAGCAGTTACCGAGGGGGCACCTTCACAGATACGCAGTATTTT	CASSYRGGTFTDTQYF
TRBV12-3/TRBV12-4	-	-	TRBJ2-7	TGTGCCAGCAGTGCACGGGACTCAGTATACGAGCAGTACTTC	CASSARDSVYEQYF
TRBV6-5	-	-	TRBJ2-4	TGTGCCAGCAGTTACTCCGGACAGGGAGGGGACATTCAGTACTTC	CASSYSGQGGDIQYF
TRBV20-1	TRBD2	few	TRBJ2-5	TGCAGTGGTTGGGGACCGGGAGGGAGAGAGACCCAGTACTTC	CSGWGPGGRETQYF
TRBV30	-	few	TRBJ2-6	TGTGCCTGGAGTGGGACAGCTGGGGCCAACGTCCTGACTTTC	CAWSGTAGANVLTF
TRBV7-2	-	many	TRBJ2-5	TGTGCCAGCAGTTTGTTGGAGACCCAGTACTTC	CASSLLETQYF
TRBV6-5	-	-	TRBJ2-7	TGTGCCAGCAGAACTAGCCCCGGGACAGTCTACGAGCAGTACTTC	CASRTSPGTVYEQYF
TRBV27	-	once	TRBJ2-7	TGTGCCAGCAGTAGGACTAACGGGACGTCCTACGAGCAGTACTTC	CASSRTNGTSYEQYF
TRBV5-1	-	-	TRBJ2-2	TGCGCCAGCAGCTTGAACCAACAGAACACCGGGGAGCTGTTTTTT	CASSLNQQNTGELFF
TRBV5-1	-	few	TRBJ2-5	TGCGCCAGCAGCCCCTCCAGAAGGGACTACCAAGAGACCCAGTACTTC	CASSPSRRDYQETQYF
TRBV15	-	many	TRBJ2-5	TGTGCCACCAGCAGAGATCGACAGGGAGGAGAGACCCAGTACTTC	CATSRDRQGGETQYF
TRBV5-6	-	-	TRBJ1-2	TGTGCCAGCAGCAAGGACAGCCGCGGGGGCTACACCTTC	CASSKDSRGGYTF
TRBV2	-	few	TRBJ2-1	TGTGCCAGCAAATTCGAGGCACGCTCCTACAATGAGCAGTTCTTC	CASKFEARSYNEQFF
TRBV28	TRBD2	-	TRBJ2-7	TGTGCCAGCAGTCAGAGCGGGAGTAGGCACGAGCAGTACTTC	CASSQSGSRHEQYF
TRBV6-2/TRBV6-3	TRBD1	-	TRBJ1-6	TGTGCCAGCAGCCACGGACAGGCCAATTCACCCCTCCACTTT	CASSHGQANSPLHF
TRBV5-5	TRBD1	-	TRBJ1-1	TGTGCCAGCAGCTTGTGGGACAGTGTGAACACTGAAGCTTTCTTT	CASSLWDSVNTEAFF
TRBV6-5	TRBD1	-	TRBJ2-6	TGTGCCAGCCAACAGGGGAGTGGGGCCAACGTCCTGACTTTC	CASQQGSGANVLTF
TRBV6-2/TRBV6-3	-	-	TRBJ2-1	TGTGCCAGCAGACTCGTAGGGGGTCGATCCTACAATGAGCAGTTCTTC	CASRLVGGRSYNEQFF
TRBV6-5	-	few	TRBJ2-7	TGTGCCAGCAGACTAAGGTGGGGGGCAACCGAGCAGTACTTC	CASRLRWGATEQYF
TRBV25-1	-	-	TRBJ1-2	TGTGCCAGTCGCGCCAGGGAGAACTATGGCTACACCTTC	CASRARENYGYTF
TRBV28	-	few	TRBJ2-4	TGTGCCAGCACGGGGACCCAAAACATTCAGTACTTC	CASTGTQNIQYF
TRBV5-1	-	few	TRBJ1-2	TGCGCCAGCAGCTTCCGGACGGAGGGCTACACCTTC	CASSFRTEGYTF
TRBV5-4	TRBD2	-	TRBJ2-5	TGTGCCAGCAGCTCGGCGGGAGTAGGCGAGACCCAGTACTTC	CASSSAGVGETQYF
TRBV7-3	-	-	TRBJ2-3	TGTGCCAGCAGCTCGAGACAGGCAGATACGCAGTATTTT	CASSSRQADTQYF
TRBV5-1	-	-	TRBJ1-2	TGCGCCAGCAGCCCTCGGGGGGACCTTAACTATGGCTACACCTTC	CASSPRGDLNYGYTF
TRBV4-2	-	few	TRBJ2-1	TGTGCCAGCAGCCGAACCGGGACCAGCACCTACAATGAGCAGTTCTTC	CASSRTGTSTYNEQFF
TRBV6-5	TRBD1	-	TRBJ1-2	TGTGCCAGCACCTCGGGACAGGGCCTCAACCTATATGGCTACACCTTC	CASTSGQGLNLYGYTF
TRBV15	TRBD2	-	TRBJ2-3	TGTGCCACCAGTCGACTAGCGGGGGACACAGATACGCAGTATTTT	CATSRLAGDTDTQYF
TRBV6-5	-	few	TRBJ1-4	TGTGCCAGCAGTTACCGAAGACAGGCTGAAAAACTGTTTTTT	CASSYRRQAEKLFF
TRBV12-3/TRBV12-4	TRBD2	many	TRBJ2-6	TGTGCCAGCAGTGGGCGGGGACTAGCGGCGTCTGGGGCCAACGTCCTGACTTTC	CASSGRGLAASGANVLTF
TRBV15	TRBD2	-	TRBJ2-3	TGTGCCACCAGCAGAGGAGCGGGGAGCACAGATACGCAGTATTTT	CATSRGAGSTDTQYF
TRBV28	TRBD2	few	TRBJ2-7	TGTGCCAGCAGTGAAGAGGGACTAGCGGGGGCCTACGAGCAGTACTTC	CASSEEGLAGAYEQYF
TRBV28	-	-	TRBJ2-1	TGTGCCAGCAAGTGGGACAATGAGCAGTTCTTC	CASKWDNEQFF
TRBV27	-	few	TRBJ1-1	TGTGCCAGCAGTTTTATCACAGGACAGTCTGGGACTGAAGCTTTCTTT	CASSFITGQSGTEAFF
TRBV28	TRBD2	few	TRBJ2-3	TGTGCCAGCAGTGAAGCGGGAATGAGAACAGATACGCAGTATTTT	CASSEAGMRTDTQYF
TRBV11-3	-	-	TRBJ2-1	TGTGCCAGCAGCTGGGGACTCCCCTTGAGTGAGCAGTTCTTC	CASSWGLPLSEQFF
TRBV7-3	-	-	TRBJ2-3	TGTGCCAGCAGCTCCAGCGTGGATACGCAGTATTTT	CASSSSVDTQYF
TRBV6-6	TRBD2	once	TRBJ2-3	TGTGCCAGCAGTACCGGACTAGCGGGAAGATCAGATACGCAGTATTTT	CASSTGLAGRSDTQYF
TRBV7-3	-	few	TRBJ2-5	TGTGCCAGCAGCTTAAATGCGGGGGCCGCCCAAGAGACCCAGTACTTC	CASSLNAGAAQETQYF